This passage covers 25 T cell receptor beta chains from one sample sequenced in a study of T-cell memory formation after mild COVID-19. TCRdb fed the 5' RACE reads into MiXCR, producing one record per CDR3 protein. The sample has about 200,000 distinct CDR3 sequences, approximately 10% seen once; the top ten hold 3% to 4.5%. The sample taken for sequencing was PBMCs or a T cell subset sorted from them (not recorded which). These receptors were obtained from a man younger than 35 who had mild COVID-19 (a few samples of this study predate the infection). Cell type and time point are not known.

This rearrangement joins TRBV7-8 to TRBJ1-3; D perhaps matches TRBD1 (5 bases). CDR3 length equals 15 residues. V shed 5 bases and J shed 0 bases, with 11 bases lying between them. Germline V gene lookup returns CDR1 SGHVS and CDR2 FQNEAQ. The CDR3 loop reads CASSTGDHSGNTIYF. Here the CDR3 DNA reads TGTGCCAGCAGCACCGGGGACCACTCTGGAAACACCATATATTTT.

This clonotype was seen repeatedly, ten times or more. The chain carries TRBV29-1 and TRBJ1-1; TRBD1 aligns across 9 bases. This CDR3 has 13 amino acids. With 5 bases clipped from V and 2 bases from J, the junction kept 3 bases outside the gene matches. CDR1 is SQVTM, CDR2 ANQGSEA, per germline. The CDR3 loop reads CSVQTGGNTEAFF. CDR3 DNA sequence: TGCAGCGTTCAAACAGGGGGCAACACTGAAGCTTTCTTT. Full variable domain (remainder filled in from reference TRBV29-1 and TRBJ1-1): SAVISQKPSRDICQRGTSLTIQCQVDSQVTMMFWYRQQPGQSLTLIATANQGSEATYESGFVIDKFPISRPNLTFSTLTVSNMSPEDSSIYLCSVQTGGNTEAFFGQGTRLTVV.

This chain uses TRBV6-1 with TRBJ2-1; D gene uncertain. There are 11 residues in the CDR3. Looked up from germline, CDR1 is MNHNS and CDR2 is SASEGT. Trimming cost V 6 bases and J 6 bases, with 6 bases left between them. The CDR3 loop reads CASRQRNEQFF. CDR3 coding DNA: TGTGCCAGCAGACAGCGCAATGAGCAGTTCTTC.

There are a few counts of this clonotype. The chain uses TRBV6-1 and TRBJ2-1; 7 bases line up with TRBD2. The germline V gene has CDR1 MNHNS and CDR2 SASEGT. V was clipped by 7 bases and J by 3 bases; unmatched bases: 3. This CDR3 has 13 amino acids. This CDR3 reads CASTGTIYNEQFF. CDR3 sequence (DNA): TGTGCCAGCACCGGGACTATCTACAATGAGCAGTTCTTC.

This chain joins TRBV28 and TRBJ1-1; D gene ambiguous. Trimming pared 4 bases from V and 2 bases from J, leaving 8 bases between. Looked up from germline, CDR1 is MDHEN and CDR2 is SYDVKM. This CDR3 contains 13 residues. The CDR3 DNA reads TGTGCCAGCAGTTCGGAGGAAAACACTGAAGCTTTCTTT. Protein: CASSSEENTEAFF.

V gene TRBV7-2 combines with J gene TRBJ2-3; 7 bases agree with TRBD2. The length of the CDR3 is 14 residues. V shed 6 bases, J shed 1 base, and the junction held 4 bases outside the gene matches. The germline gives CDR1 SGHTA, CDR2 FQGNSA. The CDR3 spells CASRQAGGTDTQYF. Here the CDR3 DNA reads TGTGCCAGCAGACAGGCGGGGGGCACAGATACGCAGTATTTT.

In its sample, this clonotype was seen many times. A read error may produce the germline difference seen at one junction end. The chain joins TRBV5-6 to TRBJ1-5; TRBD1 might be the D (6 bases). CDR3 length: 14 amino acids. From germline, CDR1 is SGHDT and CDR2 YYEEEE. In DNA, the CDR3 is TGTCCCAGCAGCTTGACAGGTTACAATCAGCCCCAGCATTTT. Amino acid sequence: CPSSLTGYNQPQHF. The variable domain in full, with the rest retrieved from reference TRBV5-6 and TRBJ1-5, is DAGVTQSPTHLIKTRGQQVTLRCSPKSGHDTVSWYQQALGQGPQFIFQYYEEEERQRGNFPDRFSGHQFPNYSSELNVNALLLGDSALYLCPSSLTGYNQPQHFGDGTRLSIL.

The chain is built from TRBV20-1 and TRBJ2-3, with a weak D call TRBD2 (6 bases). This CDR3 contains 19 residues. Trimming cost V 5 bases and J 1 base, with 28 bases left between them. Germline CDR1 is DFQATT and CDR2 is SNEGSKA (reference sequence). The CDR3 loop reads CSAPGGSGPERGGTDTQYF. In nucleotides, the CDR3 is TGCAGTGCTCCTGGGGGGAGCGGGCCCGAACGTGGGGGCACAGATACGCAGTATTTT.

The sample holds a few counts of this clonotype. The gene calls are TRBV12-3 or TRBV12-4 and TRBJ1-4, with D unclear. Between the trimmed V and J ends, which lost 5 bases and 8 bases, there was a span of 18 bases. The CDR3 covers 15 residues. The CDR3 sequence is CASSGRRRFGEKLFF. The CDR3 DNA sequence: TGTGCCAGCAGTGGGCGTAGACGGTTTGGAGAAAAACTGTTTTTT.

The V call is TRBV9, the J call TRBJ1-3; possibly TRBD1 for D (6 bases). Germline CDR1 and CDR2: SGDLS and YYNGEE. CDR3 length: 17 residues. Trimming cost V 0 bases and J 1 base, with 14 bases left between them. CDR3 in DNA: TGTGCCAGCAGCGTAGCAACAGGGCCGAGATCTGGAAACACCATATATTTT. It is translated as CASSVATGPRSGNTIYF. The full variable domain, in which reference TRBV9 and TRBJ1-3 provide the parts outside the CDR3, is DSGVTQTPKHLITATGQRVTLRCSPRSGDLSVYWYQQSLDQGLQFLIQYYNGEERAKGNILERFSAQQFPDLHSELNLSSLELGDSALYFCASSVATGPRSGNTIYFGEGSWLTVV.

This clonotype occurred a few times. This chain links TRBV29-1 with TRBJ1-6; D remains ambiguous. Germline-derived CDR1 and CDR2 are SQVTM and ANQGSEA. The CDR3 has 13 amino acids. The V end lost 4 bases, the J end lost 7 bases, and 11 bases lay between the germline ends. CDR3 sequence (DNA): TGCAGCGTTGGCGGGCCGGGGAATTCACCCCTCCACTTT. Its protein product is CSVGGPGNSPLHF.

This clonotype showed up just a few times. The V call is TRBV12-3 or TRBV12-4, the J call TRBJ1-2, with D uncertain. V gave up 3 bases and J gave up 2 bases, with 7 bases separating them. The CDR3 is 13 residues long. The DNA for the CDR3 is TGTGCCAGCAGTTTCGGCGCGAACTATGGCTACACCTTC. This codes for CASSFGANYGYTF.

The chain couples TRBV5-1 to TRBJ1-1; 9 positions agree with TRBD1. CDR1 and CDR2 (germline): SGHRS, YFSETQ. V lost 0 bases and J lost 0; bases outside the gene matches: 6. The CDR3 has 17 amino acids. CDR3 loop: CASSLVSQGAMNTEAFF. In DNA, the CDR3 is TGCGCCAGCAGCTTGGTTTCACAGGGGGCCATGAACACTGAAGCTTTCTTT.

This clonotype was recorded a few times. The V gene is TRBV4-1, the J gene TRBJ2-5, with 12 bases fitting TRBD2. This CDR3 spans 19 amino acids. Germline V lookup: CDR1 MGHRA, CDR2 YSYEKL. V lost 1 base and J lost 4; bases outside the gene matches: 13. CDR3 region: CASSQATPSSGGARETQYF. DNA of the CDR3: TGCGCCAGCAGCCAAGCCACCCCATCTAGCGGGGGGGCTAGAGAGACCCAGTACTTC.

This clonotype occurred many times. The chain couples TRBV20-1 to TRBJ2-3, with D tentatively TRBD2 (5 bases). The V gene's germline CDR1 is DFQATT and CDR2 SNEGSKA (reference sequence). The CDR3 has 12 residues. With 5 bases removed from V and 2 bases from J, the gap between germline ends came to 8 bases. The CDR3 region is CSARGFTDTQYF. The CDR3 DNA follows: TGCAGTGCTCGGGGTTTCACAGATACGCAGTATTTT.

This clonotype was counted a few times. The J gene is TRBJ2-7, the V gene TRBV19; TRBD2 aligns across 7 bases. The CDR3 totals 15 residues. J was trimmed by 3 bases and V by 6 bases; bases with no gene match: 11. The germline CDR1 and CDR2 sequences are LNHDA and SQIVND (reference sequence). The DNA for the CDR3 is TGTGCCAGTAGGGATGAGCGGGGCCCGGTCTACGAGCAGTACTTC. Protein sequence: CASRDERGPVYEQYF.

This clonotype was recorded a few times. This chain joins TRBV6-2 or TRBV6-3 and TRBJ2-2; 13 bases agree with TRBD2. Germline V gene lookup returns CDR1 MNHEY and CDR2 SVGEGT. V shed 10 bases and J 1 base; nucleotides not matched to a gene: 15. The CDR3 totals 19 residues. CDR3 nucleotide sequence: TGTGCCACCGGGATGGTCGGACTAGCGGGGGCCAAGAACACCGGGGAGCTGTTTTTT. Protein product: CATGMVGLAGAKNTGELFF.

This clonotype was counted at least ten times. The genes are TRBV11-1 and TRBJ2-1; perhaps TRBD1 as D (6 bases). Trimming pared 1 base from V and 3 bases from J, leaving 16 bases between. There are 17 residues in the CDR3. The V gene's germline CDR1 is SGHAT and CDR2 FQDESV (reference sequence). The chain's CDR3 is CASSLEPLGQIYNEQFF. The CDR3 bases are TGTGCCAGCAGCTTAGAACCCTTAGGACAGATCTACAATGAGCAGTTCTTC.

This clonotype was seen more than once but under ten times. The chain carries TRBV28 and TRBJ2-3, with D perhaps matching TRBD1 (6 bases). The ends were cut back, 6 bases at V and 0 bases at J, with 13 bases in the middle. The germline V gene encodes CDR1 MDHEN and CDR2 SYDVKM. The CDR3 contains 15 residues. The CDR3 sequence: CASRLGGQSTDTQYF. CDR3 in DNA: TGTGCCAGCAGGCTAGGCGGACAGAGCACAGATACGCAGTATTTT. The full variable domain, completed using reference TRBV28 and TRBJ2-3, is DVKVTQSSRYLVKRTGEKVFLECVQDMDHENMFWYRQDPGLGLRLIYFSYDVKMKEKGDIPEGYSVSREKKERFSLILESASTNQTSMYLCASRLGGQSTDTQYFGPGTRLTVL.

This clonotype was recorded at least ten times. CDR3 residues: CASSFAEGAFSYNEQFF. The CDR3 coding sequence is TGTGCCAGCAGTTTTGCGGAGGGGGCTTTCTCCTACAATGAGCAGTTCTTC. The V gene is TRBV12-3 or TRBV12-4, the J gene TRBJ2-1; D possibly corresponds to TRBD1 (7 bases). CDR3 size: 17 residues. V lost 3 bases and J lost 0, with 15 bases in between.

Points on this clonotype: Given a much more abundant clone one base away, this may be a read error. Here the CDR3 reads CASGFEGADTIYF. DNA of the CDR3: TGCGCCAGCGGCTTTGAGGGGGCAGACACCATATATTTT. J is TRBJ1-3 and V is TRBV5-1; 7 bases align to TRBD1. The length of the CDR3 is 13 residues. The germline V gene encodes CDR1 SGHRS and CDR2 YFSETQ.

This clonotype came up a few times. The genes are TRBV10-3 and TRBJ2-5; 10 bases match TRBD2. Losses at the gene ends were 3 bases for V and 1 base for J; bases not matched to a gene: 2. Germline V gene data show CDR1 as ENHRY and CDR2 as SYGVKD. This CDR3 is 15 amino acids long. The DNA for the CDR3 is TGTGCCATCAGTGACCCTAGCGGGGGCCAAGAGACCCAGTACTTC. It codes for CAISDPSGGQETQYF.

The genes are TRBV7-3 and TRBJ2-2; a weak D match, TRBD2 (5 bases). Looked up from germline, CDR1 is SGHTA and CDR2 is FQGTGA. This CDR3 has 14 amino acids. V lost 5 bases and J 7 bases, leaving 14 bases between the germline ends. Here the CDR3 reads CASSPSVGSGELFF. The CDR3 bases are TGTGCCAGCAGCCCCTCGGTGGGGAGCGGGGAGCTGTTTTTT.

The chain joins TRBV3-1 to TRBJ1-1; TRBD1 matches 9 bases. This CDR3 contains 13 residues. Germline V gene lookup returns CDR1 LGHDT and CDR2 YNNKEL (reference sequence). V lost 2 bases and J lost 8; bases outside the gene matches: 3. The CDR3 DNA sequence: TGTGCCAGCAGCCAAACGGACAGGGGAGAAGCTTTCTTT. Translated, it gives CASSQTDRGEAFF.

There are a few counts of this clonotype. This rearrangement joins TRBV2 to TRBJ2-5, with D perhaps TRBD1 or TRBD2 (6 bases each). Per germline, CDR1 SNHLY and CDR2 FYNNEI. The V end was cut by 2 bases, the J end by 5 bases, with 18 bases between. The CDR3 is made up of 16 amino acids. The CDR3 protein is CASSETPGGTRETQYF. Here the CDR3 DNA reads TGTGCCAGCAGTGAAACTCCAGGCGGGACAAGGGAGACCCAGTACTTC. Drawing the rest from reference TRBV2 and TRBJ2-5, the complete variable domain is EPEVTQTPSHQVTQMGQEVILRCVPISNHLYFYWYRQILGQKVEFLVSFYNNEISEKSEIFDDQFSVERPDGSNFTLKIRSTKLEDSAMYFCASSETPGGTRETQYFGPGTRLLVL.